A selection of T cell receptor beta chains follows, all from one sample in a study of T cell responses to AZD1222 COVID-19 vaccine. Only in-frame clones appear in the TCRdb table, and some are missing; sequencing was by immunoSEQ multiplex PCR. Found here are about 150,000 clones, roughly 90% of them singletons; the top ten hold 15% to 20%. This sample comprised peripheral blood, obtained on day 0 of AZD1222 vaccination. The receptors shown here come from an adult in good health. CDR3s include the opening cysteine and the closing phenylalanine or tryptophan. A D gene is named only where the DNA matches it firmly. A row's size may be missing; if present it is once, few, many or a size class.

j_call | v_call | clone_size | d_call | cdr3_aa | cdr3_nt
TRBJ1-1 | TRBV12-3/TRBV12-4 | once | NA | CASSFWGTEAFF | TGTGCCAGCAGTTTCTGGGGCACTGAAGCTTTCTTT
TRBJ1-3 | TRBV7-9 | NA | NA | CASSLEGTGNTIYF | TGTGCCAGCAGCTTAGAGGGGACTGGAAACACCATATATTTT
TRBJ1-1 | TRBV13 | NA | NA | CASTAGFTEAFF | TGTGCCAGCACGGCAGGCTTCACTGAAGCTTTCTTT
TRBJ2-5 | TRBV19 | NA | NA | CASSMTRQETQYF | TGTGCCAGTAGTATGACTAGGCAAGAGACCCAGTACTTC
TRBJ2-5 | TRBV7-8 | NA | TRBD2 | CASSGRLAGGGETQYF | TGTGCCAGCAGCGGGAGACTAGCGGGAGGGGGGGAGACCCAGTACTTC
TRBJ2-7 | TRBV19 | NA | TRBD2 | CASTRGGDAERGTYEQYF | TGTGCCAGTACCCGGGGGGGTGACGCCGAGCGGGGGACCTACGAGCAGTACTTC
TRBJ2-5 | TRBV10-3 | NA | NA | CAISVRAANSGTQYF | TGTGCCATCAGTGTCCGGGCAGCCAACAGCGGGACCCAGTACTTC
TRBJ2-7 | TRBV19 | once | NA | CASSRQSSYEQYF | TGTGCCAGTAGTAGACAGTCATCCTACGAGCAGTACTTC
TRBJ2-7 | TRBV30 | NA | NA | CAWKFNGEQYF | TGTGCCTGGAAGTTCAACGGCGAGCAGTACTTC
TRBJ1-2 | TRBV7-3 | NA | TRBD1 | CASSLFAGGESGYTF | TGTGCCAGCAGCTTATTCGCAGGGGGCGAAAGTGGCTACACCTTC
TRBJ1-2 | TRBV7-2 | NA | NA | CASSLGGMGGYTF | TGTGCCAGCAGCTTAGGAGGGATGGGTGGCTACACCTTC
TRBJ1-2 | TRBV7-3 | NA | NA | CASSNTKNRQVGGYGYTF | TGTGCCAGCAGCAATACCAAAAATCGACAGGTAGGGGGCTATGGCTACACCTTC
TRBJ2-2 | TRBV2 | NA | NA | CASSEEFTGELFF | TGTGCCAGTAGTGAAGAGTTCACCGGGGAGCTGTTTTTT